These T cell receptor beta chains were read from a single sample in a study of control samples from healthy donors and cancer patients. Clones were sequenced by immunoSEQ multiplex PCR, and TCRdb holds only the in-frame ones, with some missing. The sample has 150,000 to 180,000 clones, roughly 94% seen once; the top ten hold 4.5% to 6%. Sequenced: blood. These receptors were obtained from a man aged 35 to 55 in good health. The CDR3 runs from the conserved cysteine through the conserved F or W.

CASSSTGCLAGGTEAFF	TRBV11-3	TRBJ1-1
CASSQGGRRTEAFF	TRBV14	TRBJ1-1
CASSLPTGDNEQFF	TRBV5-1	TRBJ2-1
CASSLQGAYLEEQYF	TRBV7-8	TRBJ2-7
CASSSGLYNEQFF	TRBV10-1	TRBJ2-1
CASSPTGGEKLFF	TRBV5-6	TRBJ1-4
CASSQDDVWGTLSGYNEQFF	TRBV14	TRBJ2-1
CASSFGEADGYTF	TRBV5-1	TRBJ1-2
CASSFGRELGYTF	TRBV13	TRBJ1-2
CASSLYSGADTQYF	TRBV28	TRBJ2-3
CASSPRDRVDIQYF	TRBV3-1/TRBV3-2	TRBJ2-4
CASSPGNMEKLFF	TRBV6-5	TRBJ1-4
CASRGKQGGSKNIQYF	TRBV2	TRBJ2-4
CASSQDPPLPHGTDTQYF	TRBV4-1	TRBJ2-3
CASSHSGGGAGVPYTDTQYF	TRBV3-1/TRBV3-2	TRBJ2-3
CASSSHSAFSNQPQHF	TRBV6-2/TRBV6-3	TRBJ1-5
CASSLALLAGGLREQFF	TRBV5-6	TRBJ2-1
CASRGEWGTNTEAFF	TRBV27	TRBJ1-1
CASSSGQDDGYTF	TRBV9	TRBJ1-2
CASSSGLSGNTIYF	TRBV5-1	TRBJ1-3
CASSTGGATGNTIYF	TRBV19	TRBJ1-3
CASSGGERSPLHF	TRBV2	TRBJ1-6
CASSEAFLMFYTDTQYF	TRBV6-1	TRBJ2-3
CASSEEQSSLSPLHF	TRBV2	TRBJ1-6
CASSYPISPGTYEQYF	TRBV6-5	TRBJ2-7
CASSGDANTGELFF	TRBV5-1	TRBJ2-2
CASSQPRQGAGYGYTF	TRBV4-1	TRBJ1-2
CASSRPPGRATGEQFF	TRBV14	TRBJ2-1
CASSQDRDSPLHF	TRBV4-3	TRBJ1-6
CASSLAPGGRTGELFF	TRBV5-4	TRBJ2-2
CASSQAGSGQYF	TRBV3-1/TRBV3-2	TRBJ2-7
CASAQIWPGELFF	TRBV12-3/TRBV12-4	TRBJ2-2
CASSSLDGNNYGYTF	TRBV7-9	TRBJ1-2
CSVQAGQGYTF	TRBV29-1	TRBJ1-2
CASSHPGGAEAFF	TRBV4-1	TRBJ1-1
CASSLAGVGETQYF	TRBV5-1	TRBJ2-5
CASSLWGELNTEAFF	TRBV5-1	TRBJ1-1
CASSFMDMNTEAFF	TRBV11-2	TRBJ1-1
CASSLGISVVQPQHF	TRBV7-2	TRBJ1-5
CASSPSTGSDEKLFF	TRBV18	TRBJ1-4
CASSVETVSTDTQYF	TRBV9	TRBJ2-3
CASMRQGWYEQYF	TRBV2	TRBJ2-7
CAWSFQGNTEAFF	TRBV30	TRBJ1-1
CASSISRVEKLFF	TRBV19	TRBJ1-4
CASSQEIHATGGGYTF	TRBV3-1/TRBV3-2	TRBJ1-2
CSVEGAWGMNTEAFF	TRBV29-1	TRBJ1-1
CASSLTAGYGYTF	TRBV7-3	TRBJ1-2
CASSYTGGAYGYTF	TRBV6-5	TRBJ1-2
CASSIEPRRQFEAFF	TRBV19	TRBJ1-1
CASSRTVNQPQHF	TRBV6-2/TRBV6-3	TRBJ1-5
CASALWGSSYNEQFF	TRBV12-5	TRBJ2-1
CARRPDREEMNTEAFF	TRBV21-1	TRBJ1-1
CASSQDRGPTDTQYF	TRBV4-3	TRBJ2-3
CASSQDRASYYGYTF	TRBV14	TRBJ1-2
CASSPDSTNEKLFF	TRBV5-1	TRBJ1-4
CASRTGTGSEQYF	TRBV28	TRBJ2-7
CASSLAGEQYF	TRBV7-2	TRBJ2-7
CASSRRMNTEAFF	TRBV28	TRBJ1-1
CASSQGRSTDTQYF	TRBV4-1	TRBJ2-3
CASSLGAAVTDTQYF	TRBV11-3	TRBJ2-3